Listed below are T cell receptor beta chains from one sample, sequenced in a study of T cells in Graves' hyperthyroidism and ophthalmopathy. TCRdb re-derived calls from the multiplex PCR reads in MiXCR, one entry per CDR3 protein. The sample shows roughly 750,000 distinct CDR3 sequences, around 15% of them seen only once. Material: blood. Every receptor here comes from a man aged 18 to 35 with Graves' hyperthyroidism. CDR3s include the opening cysteine and the closing phenylalanine or tryptophan. Fields, in order: J gene, V gene, D gene, clone size, CDR3 protein, CDR3 DNA. D genes are given only for firm matches. Size tells how often a clone was seen (once, few, many) or the class of an expanded clone, and some rows leave it out.

j_gene: TRBJ1-4; v_gene: TRBV2; d_gene: -; abundance: -; CDR3aa: CASSVENEKLFF; CDR3nt: TGTGCCAGCAGTGTAGAAAATGAAAAACTGTTTTTT
j_gene: TRBJ2-7; v_gene: TRBV6-1; d_gene: -; abundance: many; CDR3aa: CASSDEMDAYEQYF; CDR3nt: TGTGCCAGCAGTGATGAGATGGATGCCTACGAGCAGTACTTC
j_gene: TRBJ2-3; v_gene: TRBV12-3/TRBV12-4; d_gene: TRBD2; abundance: -; CDR3aa: CASTLGLAGGLYTQYF; CDR3nt: TGTGCCAGCACCCTAGGACTAGCGGGAGGGTTATATACGCAGTATTTT
j_gene: TRBJ2-2; v_gene: TRBV11-3; d_gene: -; abundance: few; CDR3aa: CASSGARRGGTGELFF; CDR3nt: TGTGCCAGCAGCGGTGCCAGGCGGGGAGGTACCGGGGAGCTGTTTTTT
j_gene: TRBJ2-1; v_gene: TRBV9; d_gene: -; abundance: -; CDR3aa: CASSVVETEQFF; CDR3nt: TGTGCCAGCAGCGTAGTTGAAACTGAGCAGTTCTTC
j_gene: TRBJ2-2; v_gene: TRBV6-2/TRBV6-3; d_gene: TRBD2; abundance: few; CDR3aa: CASKQGLAEGELFF; CDR3nt: TGTGCCAGCAAACAAGGACTAGCAGAAGGGGAGCTGTTTTTT
j_gene: TRBJ2-7; v_gene: TRBV7-8; d_gene: TRBD2; abundance: -; CDR3aa: CASSKLAGLSYEQYF; CDR3nt: TGTGCCAGCAGCAAACTAGCGGGCCTCTCCTACGAGCAGTACTTC
j_gene: TRBJ1-2; v_gene: TRBV28; d_gene: -; abundance: few; CDR3aa: CASSLLPGDGYTF; CDR3nt: TGTGCCAGCAGTTTACTCCCGGGGGATGGCTACACCTTC
j_gene: TRBJ1-2; v_gene: TRBV6-5; d_gene: -; abundance: -; CDR3aa: CASSSVGTRVDYGYTF; CDR3nt: TGTGCCAGCAGTTCCGTAGGCACCAGGGTCGACTATGGCTACACCTTC
j_gene: TRBJ2-2; v_gene: TRBV3-1; d_gene: -; abundance: many; CDR3aa: CASTSTGELFF; CDR3nt: TGTGCCAGCACCAGCACCGGGGAGCTGTTTTTT
j_gene: TRBJ2-7; v_gene: TRBV10-3; d_gene: TRBD1; abundance: few; CDR3aa: CAISPTGGLSYEQYF; CDR3nt: TGTGCCATCAGTCCGACAGGGGGTCTTTCCTACGAGCAGTACTTC
j_gene: TRBJ2-3; v_gene: TRBV13; d_gene: TRBD2; abundance: many; CDR3aa: CASSPWTSASTDTQYF; CDR3nt: TGTGCCAGCAGCCCCTGGACTAGCGCTAGCACAGATACGCAGTATTTT
j_gene: TRBJ2-3; v_gene: TRBV5-4; d_gene: -; abundance: -; CDR3aa: CASSPEVTDTQYF; CDR3nt: TGTGCCAGCAGCCCCGAAGTCACAGATACGCAGTATTTT
j_gene: TRBJ2-1; v_gene: TRBV5-1; d_gene: TRBD2; abundance: many; CDR3aa: CASSQQSGISNEQFF; CDR3nt: TGCGCCAGCAGCCAGCAGAGCGGGATAAGCAATGAGCAGTTCTTC
j_gene: TRBJ2-7; v_gene: TRBV29-1; d_gene: TRBD2; abundance: few; CDR3aa: CSVEAHPRGEQYF; CDR3nt: TGCAGCGTTGAAGCCCACCCGCGGGGGGAGCAGTACTTC
j_gene: TRBJ1-4; v_gene: TRBV20-1; d_gene: -; abundance: few; CDR3aa: CSAFLSRAQKLFF; CDR3nt: TGCAGTGCTTTCCTCAGCCGTGCCCAAAAACTGTTTTTT
j_gene: TRBJ2-6; v_gene: TRBV5-4; d_gene: TRBD2; abundance: -; CDR3aa: CASSRTSGRFGANVLTF; CDR3nt: TGTGCCAGCAGCCGGACTAGCGGGAGGTTTGGGGCCAACGTCCTGACTTTC